This entry is about one T cell receptor beta chain. The table came from immunoSEQ multiplex PCR; TCRdb's copy has only in-frame clones and leaves some out. The sample yields approximately 400,000 clones, about 95% seen once. There are 15 residues in the CDR3. Germline CDR1 is SEHNR and CDR2 is FQNEAQ (reference sequence). J lost 4 bases, V lost 4 bases, and 7 bases had no gene match. This record comes from a study of shared T cell receptors in the human thymus. The TCR was taken from a human donor. Sequencing was performed on thymocytes. The V call is TRBV7-9, the J call TRBJ2-1; 7 bases line up with TRBD1. The CDR3 spells CASSSTRGRYNEQFF. CDR3 bases: TGTGCCAGCAGCTCTACTAGGGGGCGTTACAATGAGCAGTTCTTC.